A selection of T cell receptor beta chains follows, all from one sample in a study of blood T cells in healthy people across ages. TCRdb called the 5' RACE reads again in MiXCR, with one record for every CDR3 protein. The data hold roughly 550,000 distinct CDR3 sequences, with 20% to 30% observed a single time. These data were likewise used in another study, on T cells of mothers and their children.

Specimen: blood. These receptors all come from a boy aged 5-17 years in good health. The CDR3 runs from the conserved cysteine through the conserved F or W. A D gene is named only where the DNA matches it firmly. Not every row has a clone size; where given, it reads once, few, many or a size class.

abundance,j_gene,len,v_gene,d_gene,CDR3aa,CDR3nt
few,TRBJ2-4,17,TRBV28,TRBD1,CASSLDAFRDRGYIQCF,TGTGCCAGCAGTTTAGATGCTTTCCGGGACAGGGGATACATTCAGTGCTTC
NA,TRBJ2-5,13,TRBV10-3,NA,CAISGHLEETQYF,TGTGCCATCAGCGGCCACCTAGAAGAGACCCAGTACTTC
NA,TRBJ1-6,13,TRBV19,NA,CASRGGQNSPLHF,TGTGCCAGCAGAGGGGGGCAGAATTCACCCCTCCACTTT
few,TRBJ1-4,13,TRBV10-3,TRBD1,CAIGTVFNEKLFF,TGTGCCATCGGGACAGTCTTTAATGAAAAACTGTTTTTT
NA,TRBJ2-1,13,TRBV20-1,NA,CSAGSSRSNEQFF,TGCAGTGCGGGCTCTAGCAGAAGCAATGAGCAGTTCTTC
NA,TRBJ1-4,16,TRBV19,TRBD1,CASMTGQGTTNEKLFF,TGTGCCAGTATGACGGGACAGGGGACAACTAATGAAAAACTGTTTTTT
NA,TRBJ1-2,14,TRBV5-6,TRBD1,CASSFFDRGGGYTF,TGTGCCAGCAGCTTCTTCGACAGGGGAGGAGGCTACACCTTC
few,TRBJ1-4,16,TRBV6-2/TRBV6-3,NA,CASSSFAPATNEKLFF,TGTGCCAGCAGCTCTTTCGCACCGGCAACTAATGAAAAACTGTTTTTT
NA,TRBJ2-7,13,TRBV11-2,NA,CASSLEPAYEQYF,TGTGCCAGCAGCTTAGAGCCGGCCTACGAGCAGTACTTC
many,TRBJ1-6,15,TRBV5-1,NA,CASSFDSSYNSPLHF,TGCGCCAGCAGCTTCGACAGCTCCTATAATTCACCCCTCCACTTT
NA,TRBJ1-1,14,TRBV7-2,NA,CASSYSTMNTEAFF,TGTGCCAGCAGCTACAGCACCATGAACACTGAAGCTTTCTTT
many,TRBJ2-2,13,TRBV14,NA,CASSQLNTGELFF,TGCGCCAGCAGCCAACTAAACACCGGGGAGCTGTTTTTT
few,TRBJ1-2,13,TRBV10-3,NA,CAISESTSDGYTF,TGTGCCATCAGTGAGTCGACCAGTGATGGCTACACCTTC
NA,TRBJ1-3,16,TRBV9,NA,CASSVGRSGAGNTIYF,TGTGCCAGCAGCGTAGGCAGGTCTGGTGCAGGAAACACCATATATTTT
NA,TRBJ2-1,13,TRBV27,NA,CASSEVGFNEQFF,TGTGCCAGCAGTGAGGTGGGGTTCAATGAGCAGTTCTTC
few,TRBJ1-4,15,TRBV5-5,NA,CASSLGRPTNEKLFF,TGTGCCAGCAGCTTGGGCAGGCCAACTAATGAAAAACTGTTTTTT
NA,TRBJ2-1,16,TRBV20-1,TRBD2,CSARDLAGETYNEQFF,TGCAGTGCTAGGGACCTAGCGGGAGAAACCTACAATGAGCAGTTCTTC
few,TRBJ2-5,21,TRBV10-3,NA,CAISESSFGADQSPQEETQYF,TGTGCCATCAGTGAGTCCTCATTCGGGGCCGATCAGAGCCCCCAGGAAGAGACCCAGTACTTC
NA,TRBJ2-1,13,TRBV7-9,TRBD2,CASRPSTGGEQFF,TGTGCCAGCAGACCTAGCACGGGGGGTGAGCAGTTCTTC
NA,TRBJ1-1,14,TRBV12-3/TRBV12-4,NA,CASSLAHGETEAFF,TGTGCCAGCAGTTTAGCGCATGGGGAGACTGAAGCTTTCTTT
NA,TRBJ2-6,20,TRBV7-2,NA,CASRKMGGTAGHSGANVLTF,TGTGCCAGCAGAAAAATGGGGGGTACGGCGGGACACTCTGGGGCCAACGTCCTGACTTTC
few,TRBJ2-5,13,TRBV5-6,NA,CASSYLSQGTQYF,TGTGCCAGCAGCTATTTATCACAGGGGACCCAGTACTTC
NA,TRBJ1-1,15,TRBV6-5,TRBD1,CASSSGQGGLTEAFF,TGTGCCAGCAGTTCGGGACAGGGGGGCCTCACTGAAGCTTTCTTT
few,TRBJ1-4,15,TRBV7-9,NA,CASSPTGTANEKLFF,TGTGCCAGCAGCCCGACAGGCACGGCGAATGAAAAACTGTTTTTT
few,TRBJ2-5,14,TRBV18,NA,CASSPLRGVKTQYF,TGTGCCAGCTCACCACTCCGCGGTGTCAAGACCCAGTACTTC
NA,TRBJ2-7,15,TRBV7-8,NA,CASSLLGTGVPEQYF,TGTGCCAGCAGCTTATTGGGCACAGGAGTCCCCGAGCAGTACTTC
few,TRBJ2-1,15,TRBV7-2,TRBD1,CASSPQGQGYNEQFF,TGTGCCAGCAGCCCCCAGGGACAGGGATACAATGAGCAGTTCTTC
few,TRBJ1-1,15,TRBV7-9,TRBD1,CASSSPGQGITEAFF,TGTGCCAGCAGCTCGCCGGGACAGGGGATAACTGAAGCTTTCTTT
NA,TRBJ1-1,17,TRBV11-3,TRBD1,CASSLAPDRGTDTEAFF,TGTGCCAGCAGCTTAGCCCCGGACAGGGGAACGGACACTGAAGCTTTCTTT
once,TRBJ1-2,11,TRBV6-5,NA,CASRRGLGYTF,TGTGCCAGCAGACGCGGTTTGGGCTACACCTTC
few,TRBJ2-5,19,TRBV28,TRBD2,CASSLSPPGTREFQETQYF,TGTGCCAGCAGTTTATCCCCTCCTGGGACTAGAGAGTTCCAAGAGACCCAGTACTTC
NA,TRBJ1-2,13,TRBV7-9,NA,CASSPAAGDGYTF,TGTGCCAGCAGCCCTGCGGCCGGGGACGGCTACACCTTC
NA,TRBJ2-7,13,TRBV6-2/TRBV6-3,NA,CASSYTTDYEQYF,TGTGCCAGCAGTTACACCACGGACTACGAGCAGTACTTC
many,TRBJ2-1,15,TRBV6-5,NA,CASSYGGSSYNEQFF,TGTGCCAGCAGTTACGGCGGAAGCTCCTACAATGAGCAGTTCTTC
NA,TRBJ2-5,17,TRBV4-3,TRBD2,CASSQVLLTSSQETQYF,TGCGCCAGCAGCCAAGTTTTGTTGACTAGCAGCCAAGAGACCCAGTACTTC
NA,TRBJ1-1,14,TRBV29-1,TRBD1,CSVEERTGRTEAFF,TGCAGCGTTGAAGAACGGACAGGGAGGACTGAAGCTTTCTTT
many,TRBJ2-5,12,TRBV7-9,NA,CASSPDQETQYF,TGCGCCAGCAGCCCGGACCAAGAGACCCAGTACTTC
few,TRBJ1-1,14,TRBV20-1,NA,CSARKTAVNTEAFF,TGCAGTGCTAGAAAAACAGCCGTGAACACTGAAGCTTTCTTT
few,TRBJ1-4,15,TRBV7-9,NA,CASTQGTGSKEKLFF,TGTGCCAGCACACAAGGGACCGGGAGTAAAGAAAAACTGTTTTTT
many,TRBJ2-1,15,TRBV4-1,NA,CASSQDRPIYNEQFF,TGCGCCAGCAGCCAAGATCGCCCCATCTACAATGAGCAGTTCTTC
NA,TRBJ2-7,13,TRBV28,NA,CASSNPSSYEQYF,TGTGCCAGCAGCAACCCCTCCTCCTACGAGCAGTACTTC
NA,TRBJ1-4,15,TRBV21-1,NA,CASSKMVWEGFARFF,TGTGCCAGCAGCAAAATGGTATGGGAGGGATTTGCCCGCTTTTTT